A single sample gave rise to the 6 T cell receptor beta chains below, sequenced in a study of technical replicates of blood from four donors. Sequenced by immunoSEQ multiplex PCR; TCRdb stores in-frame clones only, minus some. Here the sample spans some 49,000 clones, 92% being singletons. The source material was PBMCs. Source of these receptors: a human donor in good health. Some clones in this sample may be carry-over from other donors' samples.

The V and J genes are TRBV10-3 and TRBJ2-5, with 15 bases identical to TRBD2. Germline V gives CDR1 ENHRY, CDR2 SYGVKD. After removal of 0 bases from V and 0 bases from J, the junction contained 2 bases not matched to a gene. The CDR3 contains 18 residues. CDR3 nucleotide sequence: TGTGCCATCAGTGAGTCAGGGACTAGCGGGGGGAACCAAGAGACCCAGTACTTC. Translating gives CAISESGTSGGNQETQYF.

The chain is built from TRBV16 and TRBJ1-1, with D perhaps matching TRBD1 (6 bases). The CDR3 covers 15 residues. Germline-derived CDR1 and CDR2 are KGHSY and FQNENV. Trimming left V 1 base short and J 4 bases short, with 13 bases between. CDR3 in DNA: TGTGCCAGCAGCCAATTCTGGGGGCATGGCACTGAAGCTTTCTTT. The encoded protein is CASSQFWGHGTEAFF. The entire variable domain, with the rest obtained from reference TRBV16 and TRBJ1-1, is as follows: GEEVAQTPKHLVRGEGQKAKLYCAPIKGHSYVFWYQQVLKNEFKFLISFQNENVFDETGMPKERFSAKCLPNSPCSLEIQATKLEDSAVYFCASSQFWGHGTEAFFGQGTRLTVV.

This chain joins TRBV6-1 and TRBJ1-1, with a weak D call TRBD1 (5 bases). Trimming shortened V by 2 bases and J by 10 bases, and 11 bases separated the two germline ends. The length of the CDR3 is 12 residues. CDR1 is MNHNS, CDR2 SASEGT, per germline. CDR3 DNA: TGTGCCAGCAGTGAAAGCCCGGGGGTAGCTTTCTTT. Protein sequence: CASSESPGVAFF.

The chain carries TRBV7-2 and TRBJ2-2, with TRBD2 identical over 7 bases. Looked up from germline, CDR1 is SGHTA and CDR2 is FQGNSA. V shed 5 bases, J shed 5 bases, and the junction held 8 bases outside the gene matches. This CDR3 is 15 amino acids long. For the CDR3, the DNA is TGTGCCAGCAGCAGCCAACACGGGGGGACCGGGGAGCTGTTTTTT. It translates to CASSSQHGGTGELFF.

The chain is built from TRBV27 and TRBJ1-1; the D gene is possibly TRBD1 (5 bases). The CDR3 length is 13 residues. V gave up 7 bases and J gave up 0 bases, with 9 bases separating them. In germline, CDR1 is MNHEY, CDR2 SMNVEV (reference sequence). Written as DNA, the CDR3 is TGTGCCAGCAATAAAGGGGTGAACACTGAAGCTTTCTTT. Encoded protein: CASNKGVNTEAFF.

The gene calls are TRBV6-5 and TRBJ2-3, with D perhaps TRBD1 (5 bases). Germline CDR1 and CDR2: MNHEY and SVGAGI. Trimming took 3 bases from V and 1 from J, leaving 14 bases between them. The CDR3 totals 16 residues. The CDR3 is CASSYGQNYRTDTQYF. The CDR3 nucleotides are TGTGCCAGCAGTTATGGACAAAATTATCGCACAGATACGCAGTATTTT.